A selection of T cell receptor beta chains follows, all from one sample in a study of T cell responses to AZD1222 COVID-19 vaccine. Libraries were prepared by immunoSEQ multiplex PCR; TCRdb keeps only in-frame clonotypes and omits some of them. Among fewer than 200,000 clones listed, roughly 89% were seen once. The starting material was peripheral blood, obtained on day 0 of AZD1222 vaccination. These receptor sequences come from an adult in good health. Both conserved end residues are part of each CDR3. A D gene is named only where the DNA matches it firmly. Some rows have no size entry. The others give once, few or many, or a class for an expanded clone.

CDR3	DNA	J	V	D	size
CASRQHSGNTIYF	TGTGCCAGCAGACAGCACTCTGGAAACACCATATATTTT	TRBJ1-3	TRBV2	NA	NA
CARSPRYRGEPYGYTF	TGTGCCAGAAGCCCTAGGTACAGGGGCGAACCCTATGGCTACACCTTC	TRBJ1-2	TRBV5-3	TRBD1	NA
CASSPGDRGMGTEAFF	TGTGCCAGTAGCCCGGGGGACAGGGGAATGGGCACTGAAGCTTTCTTT	TRBJ1-1	TRBV19	TRBD1	NA
CASSWGGLAGGHLYNEQFF	TGTGCCAGCAGCTGGGGGGGACTAGCGGGAGGTCACCTCTACAATGAGCAGTTCTTC	TRBJ2-1	TRBV5-4	TRBD2	NA
CASGDYSNQPQHF	TGCGCCAGCGGGGACTATAGCAATCAGCCCCAGCATTTT	TRBJ1-5	TRBV10-2	NA	NA
CASSSQRGGHEQFF	TGCGCCAGCAGCTCTCAGCGGGGGGGCCATGAGCAGTTCTTC	TRBJ2-1	TRBV5-1	TRBD2	NA
CASQASGTGYTEAFF	TGTGCCAGCCAAGCCTCCGGGACAGGGTACACTGAAGCTTTCTTT	TRBJ1-1	TRBV25-1	TRBD1	NA
CASSLSSGSSYEQYF	TGTGCCAGCAGTTTATCTAGCGGGAGCTCCTACGAGCAGTACTTC	TRBJ2-7	TRBV27	TRBD2	NA
CASSMTVNTEAFF	TGTGCCAGTAGCATGACAGTGAACACTGAAGCTTTCTTT	TRBJ1-1	TRBV19	NA	few
CASSPRTGARSNQPQHF	TGTGCCAGCAGCCCAAGGACAGGGGCCCGAAGCAATCAGCCCCAGCATTTT	TRBJ1-5	TRBV7-2	TRBD1	NA
CASSQETGSTYEQYF	TGCGCCAGCAGCCAAGAAACAGGGTCCACCTACGAGCAGTACTTC	TRBJ2-7	TRBV4-3	NA	NA
CASSLRPDYQPQHF	TGTGCCAGCAGCTTAAGGCCCGATTATCAGCCCCAGCATTTT	TRBJ1-5	TRBV7-3	NA	NA
CASFPGHGGYTF	TGTGCCAGCTTCCCGGGACACGGTGGCTACACCTTC	TRBJ1-2	TRBV6-5	NA	NA
CASSYTSGGANEQFF	TGTGCCAGCAGTTATACTAGCGGGGGGGCCAATGAGCAGTTCTTC	TRBJ2-1	TRBV6-2/TRBV6-3	TRBD2	NA
CASSQGPADGYTF	TGTGCCAGCAGTCAGGGACCTGCGGATGGCTACACCTTC	TRBJ1-2	TRBV6-2/TRBV6-3	NA	NA
CASSTPDRGSGYTF	TGTGCCAGTAGTACCCCGGACAGGGGCTCTGGCTACACCTTC	TRBJ1-2	TRBV19	TRBD1	NA
CASSQGSYNSPLHF	TGTGCCAGTTCACAGGGTTCTTATAATTCACCCCTCCACTTT	TRBJ1-6	TRBV18	NA	NA
CASSIDRGLNQPQHF	TGTGCCAGCAGCATAGACAGGGGTCTCAATCAGCCCCAGCATTTT	TRBJ1-5	TRBV5-4	TRBD1	NA
CASSLGSENQPQHF	TGTGCCAGCAGCTTAGGATCAGAAAATCAGCCCCAGCATTTT	TRBJ1-5	TRBV7-9	NA	NA
CASSPGDRTKTQYF	TGTGCCAGCTCACCCGGGGACAGGACCAAGACCCAGTACTTC	TRBJ2-5	TRBV18	TRBD1	NA
CASIRTGDNSPLHF	TGTGCCAGCATTCGGACAGGAGATAATTCACCCCTCCACTTT	TRBJ1-6	TRBV2	TRBD1	once
CASSYSGKGGNSPLHF	TGTGCCAGCAGTTACTCCGGGAAAGGGGGGAATTCACCCCTCCACTTT	TRBJ1-6	TRBV6-5	NA	NA
CASSVGSGGGTDTQYF	TGTGCCAGCAGCGTAGGGTCGGGCGGGGGCACAGATACGCAGTATTTT	TRBJ2-3	TRBV9	NA	once
CSVGGGGETQYF	TGCAGCGTTGGTGGGGGAGGGGAGACCCAGTACTTC	TRBJ2-5	TRBV29-1	TRBD2	NA
CASSLTAGGRETQYF	TGTGCCAGCAGCTTAACGGCGGGAGGGAGGGAGACCCAGTACTTC	TRBJ2-5	TRBV11-2	TRBD2	once
CASGLGQGAGETQYF	TGTGCTAGTGGTCTCGGACAGGGGGCCGGTGAGACCCAGTACTTC	TRBJ2-5	TRBV12-5	TRBD1	NA
CASSGTGGNYEQYF	TGTGCCAGCAGCGGGACAGGGGGAAACTACGAGCAGTACTTC	TRBJ2-7	TRBV6-2/TRBV6-3	TRBD1	NA
CASSQGRSEQYF	TGCGCCAGCAGCCAAGGGAGAAGCGAGCAGTACTTC	TRBJ2-7	TRBV4-3	NA	NA
CASRPGQNSNQPQHF	TGTGCCAGCAGGCCGGGACAGAATAGCAATCAGCCCCAGCATTTT	TRBJ1-5	TRBV6-5	TRBD1	NA
CASRGKGAGTGELFF	TGTGCCAGCAGGGGAAAGGGGGCAGGTACCGGGGAGCTGTTTTTT	TRBJ2-2	TRBV9	TRBD1	NA
CASSEVGNQPQHF	TGTGCCAGTAGTGAGGTGGGCAATCAGCCCCAGCATTTT	TRBJ1-5	TRBV19	NA	NA
CASSLGGSYEQYF	TGTGCCAGCAGTTTGGGTGGATCCTACGAGCAGTACTTC	TRBJ2-7	TRBV12-3/TRBV12-4	NA	NA
CSAFQGTKGTQYF	TGCAGCGCCTTTCAGGGAACTAAGGGGACCCAGTACTTC	TRBJ2-5	TRBV29-1	NA	NA
CASSIRGALNTEAFF	TGTGCCAGCAGCATTCGGGGTGCCTTGAACACTGAAGCTTTCTTT	TRBJ1-1	TRBV11-2	NA	NA
CASSTGTSGETDTQYF	TGTGCCAGCAGTACCGGGACTAGCGGGGAGACAGATACGCAGTATTTT	TRBJ2-3	TRBV11-2	TRBD2	NA
CASRTGTSGSNEQFF	TGTGCCAGCAGAACCGGGACTAGCGGGAGTAATGAGCAGTTCTTC	TRBJ2-1	TRBV5-4	TRBD2	NA
CASSQGLEQYF	TGTGCCAGCAGCCAAGGTCTCGAGCAGTACTTC	TRBJ2-7	TRBV3-1/TRBV3-2	NA	few
CASSLGLAGRTDTQYF	TGTGCCAGCAGCTTGGGGCTAGCGGGCCGCACAGATACGCAGTATTTT	TRBJ2-3	TRBV5-4	TRBD2	NA
CASSPTGGGNNEQFF	TGTGCCAGCAGCCCGACAGGGGGTGGGAACAATGAGCAGTTCTTC	TRBJ2-1	TRBV7-9	TRBD1	NA
CASSHGGPGLYGYTF	TGTGCCAGCAGCCACGGTGGGCCGGGGCTCTATGGCTACACCTTC	TRBJ1-2	TRBV5-4	NA	NA
CASSLIRATTNEKLFF	TGTGCCAGCAGTTTAATCAGGGCAACAACTAATGAAAAACTGTTTTTT	TRBJ1-4	TRBV27	NA	NA
CASRGQGEQFF	TGTGCCAGCAGGGGACAGGGTGAGCAGTTCTTC	TRBJ2-1	TRBV2	TRBD1	NA
CASSPGTANYGYTF	TGTGCCAGCAGCCCCGGGACCGCGAACTATGGCTACACCTTC	TRBJ1-2	TRBV6-4	NA	NA
CSVKSVGDEQFF	TGCAGCGTTAAGTCAGTGGGGGATGAGCAGTTCTTC	TRBJ2-1	TRBV29-1	NA	NA
CASSYTQTGSYEQYF	TGTGCCAGCAGTTACACCCAGACGGGCTCCTACGAGCAGTACTTC	TRBJ2-7	TRBV6-5	NA	NA